The clone carrying this T cell receptor (beta chain) was detected ten times or more. The antigen is not known. This CDR3 is 17 amino acids long. The V gene's germline CDR1 is SEHNR and CDR2 FQNEAQ (reference sequence). Trimming took off 5 bases at V and 1 base at J, with 17 bases between the two ends. The entry originates in a study of human T cells and chemical hapten exposure. Study-level points and caveats: A positive correlation with patch test score was found for PT1 expanded TCR counts.

Time point meaning: patch test 1, 2 weeks after DPC sensitization. The treatment denotes: therapeutic diphenylcyclopropenone sensitization with weekly scalp DPC. Total RNA was isolated from unfractionated whole blood. TCRdb ran MiXCR on the RACE reads and lists one entry per CDR3 protein. The sample records about 49,000 distinct CDR3 sequences, around 9.3% being singletons. This sequence joins TRBV7-9 and TRBJ1-4; perhaps TRBD1 as D (5 bases). The receptor's source is a woman between 45 and 65 years old with alopecia areata. Some clones in this sample may be carry-over from other donors' samples. Sample: whole blood, taken in connection with sensitization to the hapten diphenylcyclopropenone (DPC). In DNA, the CDR3 is TGTGCCAGCAGCACCCGGGGACTGGGAGGAACTAATGAAAAACTGTTTTTT. Translating it yields CASSTRGLGGTNEKLFF.